The rows below give T cell receptor beta chains drawn from one sample of a study of long-term antiretroviral therapy in people with HIV. TCRdb's copy holds only in-frame clones and misses some; the assay was immunoSEQ multiplex PCR. Found here are about 30,000 clones, about 90% of them singletons; the top ten hold about 8%. The sequencing used unsorted PBMCs, collected 3.2 years before starting antiretroviral therapy. The receptors were sampled from a man aged 50 to 60 with HIV. The CDR3 runs from the conserved cysteine through the conserved F or W. A D gene is named only where the DNA matches it firmly. Size is omitted from some rows. Given values are once, few, many or a class for expanded clones.

-,TRBJ1-5,-,TRBV6-6,CASSPWDLGNQPQHF,TGTGCCAGCAGTCCCTGGGACTTAGGCAATCAGCCCCAGCATTTT
-,TRBJ2-6,-,TRBV18,CASSPGRGAPGANVLTF,TGTGCCAGCTCACCGGGCAGGGGGGCCCCCGGGGCCAACGTCCTGACTTTC
-,TRBJ2-1,-,TRBV4-1,CASSLINRDYTYNEQFF,TGCGCCAGCAGCCTGATTAACAGGGATTATACGTACAATGAGCAGTTCTTC
-,TRBJ1-1,-,TRBV2,CASSEYGPPSGEAFF,TGTGCCAGCAGTGAATATGGTCCGCCGTCGGGTGAAGCTTTCTTT
TRBD2,TRBJ2-1,-,TRBV5-1,CASSLIAGSYNEQFF,TGCGCCAGCAGCTTAATAGCGGGCTCCTACAATGAGCAGTTCTTC
-,TRBJ1-5,-,TRBV6-5,CASSYDRGSQPQHF,TGTGCCAGCAGTTACGATAGGGGTTCGCAGCCCCAGCATTTT
TRBD2,TRBJ2-7,-,TRBV28,CASRGTSGSLSYEQYF,TGTGCCAGCAGGGGGACTAGCGGGAGCCTCTCCTACGAGCAGTACTTC
-,TRBJ2-7,few,TRBV30,CAWSVFSQKQYF,TGTGCCTGGAGTGTATTCAGCCAAAAGCAGTACTTC
-,TRBJ2-3,-,TRBV10-1,CASSEVRGTSTDTQYF,TGCGCCAGCAGTGAGGTCAGGGGGACTAGCACAGATACGCAGTATTTT
-,TRBJ2-5,-,TRBV29-1,CSVESARWTQYF,TGCAGCGTTGAAAGCGCGCGGTGGACCCAGTACTTC